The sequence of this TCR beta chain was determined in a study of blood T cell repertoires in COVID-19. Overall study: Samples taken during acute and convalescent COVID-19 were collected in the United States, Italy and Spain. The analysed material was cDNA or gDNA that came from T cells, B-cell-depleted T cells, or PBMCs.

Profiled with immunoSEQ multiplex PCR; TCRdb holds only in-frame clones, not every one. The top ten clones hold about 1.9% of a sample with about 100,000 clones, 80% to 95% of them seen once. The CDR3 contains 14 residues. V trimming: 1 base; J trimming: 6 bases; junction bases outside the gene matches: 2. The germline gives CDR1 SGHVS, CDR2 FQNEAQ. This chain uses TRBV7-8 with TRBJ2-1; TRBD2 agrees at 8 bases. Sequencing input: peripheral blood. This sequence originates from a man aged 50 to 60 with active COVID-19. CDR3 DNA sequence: TGTGCCAGCAGCTTAGTACGGGGGGGCAATGAGCAGTTCTTC. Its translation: CASSLVRGGNEQFF.